The 21 T cell receptor beta chains listed next were all sequenced from one sample in a study of cytomegalovirus exposure and HLA in healthy donors (dated 2017 in TCRdb). Library preparation was by the immunoSEQ multiplex PCR assay. For the multiplex PCR, a mixture combining 60 forward primers for TCR Vbeta segments and 13 reverse primers for TCR Jbeta segments was used. Not all clones reach the TCRdb copy of this immuneACCESS table, which keeps in-frame sequences only. Checked studies attribute under half of the gap to unresolved V genes and leave the rest unexplained. This sample has over 95,000 clones in its table, and around three quarters of those were observed once. The top ten clones comprise roughly 2% of the sample. Sequencing was carried out using PBMCs. The receptors come from a man between 35 and 55 years old in good health and CMV-seronegative.

CDR3 sequence: CASSESRGGANIQYF. The CDR3 region has the DNA TGCGCCAGCAGTGAGTCGAGGGGGGGGGCGAACATTCAGTACTTC. J is TRBJ2-4 and V is TRBV10-1, with D maybe TRBD2 (7 bases). Germline CDR1 reads WNHNN; CDR2 reads SYGVQD (reference sequence). Between the trimmed V and J ends, which lost 0 bases and 7 bases, there was a span of 13 bases. The CDR3 runs to 15 residues.

This rearrangement joins TRBV28 to TRBJ1-5; D is uncertain. V lost 4 bases and J 0 bases, leaving 13 bases between the germline ends. CDR1 and CDR2 from the germline V gene are MDHEN and SYDVKM. The CDR3 extends over 16 amino acids. CDR3 sequence reads: CASSYLLQDSNQPQHF. In DNA form, the CDR3 reads TGTGCCAGCAGTTACCTACTCCAAGATAGCAATCAGCCCCAGCATTTT.

The chain recombines TRBV19 with TRBJ2-2; tentatively, D is TRBD1 (5 bases). The germline CDR1 and CDR2 sequences are LNHDA and SQIVND (reference sequence). This CDR3 comprises 14 residues. Trimming took off 4 bases at V and 4 bases at J, with 10 bases between the two ends. The CDR3 DNA is TGTGCCAGTAGTACGACAGTGATCACCGGGGAGCTGTTTTTT. It specifies CASSTTVITGELFF.

The chain recombines TRBV27 with TRBJ2-5, with D possibly matching TRBD1 (6 bases). The J call is doubtful: the DNA matches TRBJ2-7 better. Germline assignment: CDR1 MNHEY and CDR2 SMNVEV (reference sequence). The CDR3 length is 13 residues. Here the CDR3 DNA reads TGTGCCAGCAGTTCCGGACAGACCTACGAGCAGTACTTC. Translated, it gives CASSSGQTYEQYF.

The chain has TRBV9 and TRBJ2-1; 11 bases line up with TRBD2. Trimming at V came to 4 bases and at J to 8 bases, leaving 8 bases not matched to a gene. This CDR3 contains 15 residues. The germline V gene has CDR1 SGDLS and CDR2 YYNGEE. The CDR3 sequence: CASSQLAGGSDEQFF. In DNA form, the CDR3 reads TGTGCCAGCAGCCAGCTAGCGGGAGGCTCGGATGAGCAGTTCTTC.

The chain employs TRBV5-1 and TRBJ2-1; TRBD1 is a possible D gene (5 bases). The CDR3 spans 16 residues. V lost 1 base and J 2 bases, leaving 13 bases between the germline ends. Germline values: CDR1 SGHRS, CDR2 YFSETQ. This CDR3 reads CASSLRESGTYNEQFF. The CDR3 DNA sequence: TGCGCCAGCAGCTTGAGAGAATCAGGGACCTACAATGAGCAGTTCTTC.

The chain uses TRBV7-6 and TRBJ1-6; no reliable D call. Germline V lookup: CDR1 SGHVS, CDR2 FNYEAQ. The ends were cut back, 0 bases at V and 7 bases at J, with 7 bases in the middle. CDR3 length equals 14 residues. CDR3 sequence (DNA): TGTGCCAGCAGCTTAGCCGAGGCAAATTCACCCCTCCACTTT. Its translation: CASSLAEANSPLHF.

The sample holds a few counts of this clone. The J gene is TRBJ2-2, the V gene TRBV18; the D is unclear. V was shortened by 3 bases and J by 7 bases, with 6 bases between the two germline ends. CDR3 length equals 12 residues. Germline CDR1 and CDR2: KGHSH and LQKENI. This CDR3 reads CASSPRVGELFF. The DNA of the CDR3 is TGTGCCAGCTCACCCCGGGTCGGGGAGCTGTTTTTT.

Written as DNA, the CDR3 is TGCAGCGTTGGCCGCCGGGACAGGGTGCCTTCTGAAGCTTTCTTT. Translation: CSVGRRDRVPSEAFF. The chain carries TRBV29-1 and TRBJ1-1; 9 positions match TRBD1. Looked up from germline, CDR1 is SQVTM and CDR2 is ANQGSEA. This CDR3 region has 15 residues. The V gene end was trimmed by 4 bases and the J gene end by 6 bases; junction bases not matched to a gene: 12. Full variable domain (rest looked up from reference TRBV29-1 and TRBJ1-1): SAVISQKPSRDICQRGTSLTIQCQVDSQVTMMFWYRQQPGQSLTLIATANQGSEATYESGFVIDKFPISRPNLTFSTLTVSNMSPEDSSIYLCSVGRRDRVPSEAFFGQGTRLTVV.

In this sample, this clone turned up a few times. The chain employs TRBV18 and TRBJ2-1, with 7 bases identical to TRBD1. The CDR3 is 15 amino acids. Losses at the gene ends were 3 bases for V and 8 bases for J; bases not matched to a gene: 10. Germline lookup yields CDR1 KGHSH and CDR2 LQKENI. CDR3 coding DNA: TGTGCCAGCTCACCTATACAGACAGGGCATGATGAGCAGTTCTTC. The encoded protein is CASSPIQTGHDEQFF.

The chain links TRBV6-5 to TRBJ1-6, with 7 bases identical to TRBD1. Germline V gene lookup returns CDR1 MNHEY and CDR2 SVGAGI. The CDR3 has 15 amino acids. V was clipped by 2 bases and J by 9 bases; unmatched bases: 7. The CDR3 reads CASSYGAGGGSPLHF. In nucleotides, the CDR3 is TGTGCCAGCAGTTACGGGGCAGGGGGTGGTTCACCCCTCCACTTT.

This chain links TRBV5-1 with TRBJ1-2; 12 positions match TRBD1. The CDR3 sequence is 15 residues long. The V segment lost 4 bases and the J segment 6 bases; nucleotides outside the gene matches: 7. In germline, CDR1 is SGHRS, CDR2 YFSETQ. DNA of the CDR3: TGCGCCAGCAGCATCACCGGGACAGGGGGCCATGGCTACACCTTC. This codes for CASSITGTGGHGYTF.

The chain joins TRBV13 to TRBJ2-7; 7 bases agree with TRBD1. The germline CDR1 and CDR2 sequences are PRHDT and FYEKMQ (reference sequence). V lost 2 bases and J lost 4; bases outside the gene matches: 5. The CDR3 spans 14 residues. CDR3 region: CASSLYGTVYEQYF. The CDR3 DNA follows: TGTGCCAGCAGCTTATACGGGACAGTTTACGAGCAGTACTTC.

This chain's CDR3 is CASSVDPGQGSGNTIYF. The CDR3, as DNA: TGTGCCAGCAGCGTAGACCCGGGACAGGGTTCTGGAAACACCATATATTTT. The chain recombines TRBV9 with TRBJ1-3, with 9 bases aligning to TRBD1. This CDR3 has 17 amino acids. V was clipped by 0 bases and J by 1 base; unmatched bases: 5. The V gene's germline CDR1 is SGDLS and CDR2 YYNGEE.

The chain is built from TRBV6-1 and TRBJ2-1; D perhaps matches TRBD2 (5 bases). The CDR3 loop spans 18 amino acids. Germline CDR1 is MNHNS and CDR2 is SASEGT. Trimming took off 3 bases at V and 5 bases at J, with 23 bases between the two ends. CDR3 in amino acids: CASSDRSPGSERNNEQFF. CDR3 coding DNA: TGTGCCAGCAGTGATCGAAGCCCGGGATCAGAACGAAACAATGAGCAGTTCTTC.

V is TRBV15 and J is TRBJ1-2; 8 bases are shared with TRBD1. Germline V gene data show CDR1 as LNHNV and CDR2 as YYDKDF (reference sequence). The V gene end was trimmed by 3 bases and the J gene end by 4 bases; junction bases not matched to a gene: 4. The CDR3 contains 14 residues. CDR3 DNA sequence: TGTGCCACCAGCAGTACCGGGACAGGCTATGGCTACACCTTC. Translation: CATSSTGTGYGYTF.

This rearrangement joins TRBV6-4 to TRBJ2-3, with 15 bases that match TRBD2. With V trimmed by 1 base and J by 0 bases, 2 bases remained unmatched. CDR1 is MRHNA and CDR2 is SNTAGT in the germline V gene. This CDR3 comprises 18 residues. The CDR3 reads CASSDFGTSGGSTDTQYF. Here the CDR3 DNA reads TGTGCCAGCAGTGACTTCGGGACTAGCGGGGGGAGCACAGATACGCAGTATTTT.

This sequence joins TRBV5-1 and TRBJ2-7; maybe TRBD1 (5 bases). Germline V gene sequence: CDR1 SGHRS, CDR2 YFSETQ. This CDR3 is 15 amino acids long. The V end lost 4 bases, the J end lost 2 bases, and 16 bases lay between the germline ends. CDR3 in DNA: TGCGCCAGCAGCATGCCTTCAGGGCGGCCCTACGAGCAGTACTTC. Residues: CASSMPSGRPYEQYF.

There are a few counts of this clone. This chain links TRBV13 with TRBJ2-1; the D gene is possibly TRBD2 (6 bases). From germline, CDR1 is PRHDT and CDR2 FYEKMQ (reference sequence). CDR3 length: 18 residues. V was clipped by 4 bases and J by 1 base, with 20 bases between them. This CDR3 is CASSSTYPWGESYNEQFF. In DNA form, the CDR3 reads TGTGCCAGCAGCTCGACCTACCCCTGGGGGGAATCCTACAATGAGCAGTTCTTC. The variable domain in full, with the rest retrieved from reference TRBV13 and TRBJ2-1, is AAGVIQSPRHLIKEKRETATLKCYPIPRHDTVYWYQQGPGQDPQFLISFYEKMQSDKGSIPDRFSAQQFSDYHSELNMSSLELGDSALYFCASSSTYPWGESYNEQFFGPGTRLTVL.

This clone was picked up one time. CDR3 bases: TGCGCCAGCACCGGTGGGGCGGGGAGCCACTACGAGCAGTACTTC. It is translated as CASTGGAGSHYEQYF. The chain links TRBV5-1 to TRBJ2-7, with D maybe TRBD2 (6 bases). The V end was cut by 6 bases, the J end by 3 bases, with 19 bases between. CDR1 and CDR2 from the germline V gene are SGHRS and YFSETQ. The CDR3 is made up of 15 amino acids.

The chain uses TRBV5-1 and TRBJ2-7; unclear D gene. V lost 2 bases to trimming and J lost 2 bases, with 8 bases between them. Looked up from germline, CDR1 is SGHRS and CDR2 is YFSETQ. The CDR3 runs to 13 residues. CDR3 in amino acids: CASSLAGTYEQYF. The CDR3 DNA sequence: TGCGCCAGCAGCTTAGCAGGCACCTACGAGCAGTACTTC.